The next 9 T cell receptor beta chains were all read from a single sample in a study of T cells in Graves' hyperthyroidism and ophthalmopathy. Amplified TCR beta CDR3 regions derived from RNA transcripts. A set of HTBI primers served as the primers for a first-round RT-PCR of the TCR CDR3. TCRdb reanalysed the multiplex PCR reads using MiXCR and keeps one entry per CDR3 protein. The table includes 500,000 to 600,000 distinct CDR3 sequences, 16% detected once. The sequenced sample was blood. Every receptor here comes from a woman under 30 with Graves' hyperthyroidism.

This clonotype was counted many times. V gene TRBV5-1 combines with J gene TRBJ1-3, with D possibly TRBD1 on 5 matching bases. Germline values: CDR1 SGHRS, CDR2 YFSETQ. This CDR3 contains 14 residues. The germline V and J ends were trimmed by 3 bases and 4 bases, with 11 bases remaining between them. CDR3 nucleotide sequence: TGCGCCAGCAGCTCCAGGGTTGGGGGAAACACCATATATTTT. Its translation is CASSSRVGGNTIYF.

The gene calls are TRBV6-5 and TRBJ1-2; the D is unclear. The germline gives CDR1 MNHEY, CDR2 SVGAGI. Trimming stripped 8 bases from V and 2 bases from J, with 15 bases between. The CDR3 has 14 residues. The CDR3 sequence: CASGLPVQNYGYTF. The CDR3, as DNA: TGTGCCAGCGGTTTACCCGTGCAAAACTATGGCTACACCTTC.

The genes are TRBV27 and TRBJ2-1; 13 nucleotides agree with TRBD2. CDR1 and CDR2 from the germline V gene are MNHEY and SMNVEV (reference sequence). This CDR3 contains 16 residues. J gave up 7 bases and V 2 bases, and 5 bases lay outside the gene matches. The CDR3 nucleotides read TGTGCCAGCAGTTTACTACTAGCGGGAGGGCCGAATGAGCAGTTCTTC. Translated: CASSLLLAGGPNEQFF.

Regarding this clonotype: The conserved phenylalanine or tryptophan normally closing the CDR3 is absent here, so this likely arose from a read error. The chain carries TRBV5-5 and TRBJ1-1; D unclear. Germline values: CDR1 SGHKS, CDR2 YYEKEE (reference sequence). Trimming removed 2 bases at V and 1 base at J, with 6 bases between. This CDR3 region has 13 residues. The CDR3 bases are TGTGCCAGCAGCTTTAACAGGAACACTGAAGCTTTCCTT. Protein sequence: CASSFNRNTEAFL.

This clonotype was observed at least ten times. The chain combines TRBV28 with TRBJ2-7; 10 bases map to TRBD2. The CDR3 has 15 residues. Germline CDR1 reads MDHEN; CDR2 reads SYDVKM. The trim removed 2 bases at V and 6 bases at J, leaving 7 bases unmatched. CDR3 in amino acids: CASSLSLAGVGEQYF. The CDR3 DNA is TGTGCCAGCAGTTTAAGTCTAGCGGGAGTCGGCGAGCAGTACTTC.

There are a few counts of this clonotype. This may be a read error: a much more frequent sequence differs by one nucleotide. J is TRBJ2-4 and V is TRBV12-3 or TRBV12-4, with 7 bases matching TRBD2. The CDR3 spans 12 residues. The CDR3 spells CASNLREDIQYF. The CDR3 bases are TGTGCCAGCAATTTACGGGAGGACATTCAGTACTTC.

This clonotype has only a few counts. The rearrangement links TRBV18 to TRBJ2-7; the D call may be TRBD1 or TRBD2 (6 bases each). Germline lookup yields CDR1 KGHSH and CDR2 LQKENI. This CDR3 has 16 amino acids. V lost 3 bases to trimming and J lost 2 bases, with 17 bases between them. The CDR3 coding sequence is TGTGCCAGCTCACCCCTTGCCGGGGGCTCTGCCTACGAGCAGTACTTC. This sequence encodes CASSPLAGGSAYEQYF.

CDR3 loop: CASSLESGQGAYEQYF. The CDR3 region has the DNA TGTGCCAGCAGCTTAGAGTCGGGACAGGGGGCCTACGAGCAGTACTTC. This sequence joins TRBV7-6 and TRBJ2-7; 11 bases match TRBD1. The germline V gene encodes CDR1 SGHVS and CDR2 FNYEAQ. This CDR3 region has 16 residues. J gave up 2 bases and V 1 base, and 4 bases lay outside the gene matches.

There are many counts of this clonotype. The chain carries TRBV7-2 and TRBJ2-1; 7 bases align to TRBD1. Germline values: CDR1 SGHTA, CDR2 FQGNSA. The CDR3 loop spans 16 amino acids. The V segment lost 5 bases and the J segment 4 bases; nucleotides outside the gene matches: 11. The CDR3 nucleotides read TGTGCCAGCAGCCATAGAGGCGGACAGGATTACAATGAGCAGTTCTTC. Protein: CASSHRGGQDYNEQFF.